The clone carrying this T cell receptor (beta chain) has ten or more counts. What it binds is unknown. Its ends do not fully match the called genes, so a read error is possible. TCRdb ran MiXCR on the 5' RACE reads and lists one entry per CDR3 protein. The sample has 35,000 to 50,000 distinct CDR3 sequences, more than 2% seen once. The CDR3 has 16 residues. Germline V gene lookup returns CDR1 MDHEN and CDR2 SYDVKM. The sample comes from a study of neurological immune-mediated disorders. Study-wide points: Phylogenetic grouping assigned the repertoires of 18 of 34 multiple sclerosis patients to one related-CDR3 cluster, which constitutes a possible signature. Clinical and MRI features did not associate with the cluster found in multiple sclerosis patients.

The unsorted libraries were generated from a total of 2 million PBMCs, which had been stored in RNAlater at -80 C. Specimen: PBMCs. This sequence originates from a man between 50 and 59 years old with multiple sclerosis. The chain employs TRBV28 and TRBJ1-5; D uncertain. DNA of the CDR3: TGTGCCAGCAGTTTGGCCAAACATGGGAGCAATCAGCCCCAGAATTTT. It yields the protein CASSLAKHGSNQPQNF.